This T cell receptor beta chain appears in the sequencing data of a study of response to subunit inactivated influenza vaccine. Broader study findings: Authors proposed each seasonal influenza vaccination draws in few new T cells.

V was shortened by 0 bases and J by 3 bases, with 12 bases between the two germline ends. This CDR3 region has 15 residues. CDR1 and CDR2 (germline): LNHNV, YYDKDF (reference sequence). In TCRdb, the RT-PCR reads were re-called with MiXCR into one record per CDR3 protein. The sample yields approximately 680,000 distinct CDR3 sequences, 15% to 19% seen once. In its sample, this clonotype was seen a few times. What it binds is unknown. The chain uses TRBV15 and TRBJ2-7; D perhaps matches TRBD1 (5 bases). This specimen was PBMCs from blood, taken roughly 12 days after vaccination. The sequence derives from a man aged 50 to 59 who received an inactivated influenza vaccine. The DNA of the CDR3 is TGTGCCACCAGCAGAGATCGAGCAGGGAACTACGAGCAGTACTTC. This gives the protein CATSRDRAGNYEQYF.